This entry is about one T cell receptor (beta chain). The same CDR3 is also encoded by other DNA sequences in this sample. This record belongs to a study of blood T cell repertoires in COVID-19. Study context: Specimens from acute and convalescent COVID-19 originated in the United States, Italy and Spain. PBMCs, B-cell-depleted T cells, or T cells were the source of the cDNA or gDNA that made up the material.

Profiled with immunoSEQ multiplex PCR; TCRdb holds only in-frame clones, not every one. In the table there are about 250,000 clones, about 82% of which are singletons. Followed over time, Seattle patients had been enrolled while infection was active. Germline CDR1 reads LGHDT; CDR2 reads YNNKEL (reference sequence). The CDR3 contains 14 residues. With 6 bases clipped from V and 4 bases from J, the junction kept 4 bases outside the gene matches. The chain uses TRBV3-1 (or the pseudogene TRBV3-2) and TRBJ1-3; 9 nucleotides line up with TRBD1. The sequence was collected from a woman at least 80 years old with COVID-19, enrolled during active disease. The sample taken for sequencing was peripheral blood. The CDR3 sequence is CASSLTGGGNTIYF. For the CDR3, the DNA is TGTGCCAGCAGTCTAACAGGGGGCGGAAACACCATATATTTT.